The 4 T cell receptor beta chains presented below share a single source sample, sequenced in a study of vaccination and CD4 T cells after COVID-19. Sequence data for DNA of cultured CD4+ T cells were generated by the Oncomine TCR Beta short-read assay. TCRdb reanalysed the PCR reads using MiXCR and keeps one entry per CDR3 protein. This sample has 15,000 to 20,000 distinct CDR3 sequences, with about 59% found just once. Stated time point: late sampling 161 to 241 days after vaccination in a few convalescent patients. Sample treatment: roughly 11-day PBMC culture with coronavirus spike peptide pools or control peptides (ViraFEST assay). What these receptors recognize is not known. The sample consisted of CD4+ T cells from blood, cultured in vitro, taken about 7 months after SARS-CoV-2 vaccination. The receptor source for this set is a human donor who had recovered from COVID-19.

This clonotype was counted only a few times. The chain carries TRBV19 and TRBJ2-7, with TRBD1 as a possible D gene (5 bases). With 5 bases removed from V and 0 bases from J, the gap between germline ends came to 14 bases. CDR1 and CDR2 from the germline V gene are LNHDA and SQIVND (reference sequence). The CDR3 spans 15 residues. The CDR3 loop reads CASSFDSQSSYEQYF. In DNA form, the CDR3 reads TGTGCCAGTAGTTTCGACAGCCAAAGCTCCTACGAGCAGTACTTC.

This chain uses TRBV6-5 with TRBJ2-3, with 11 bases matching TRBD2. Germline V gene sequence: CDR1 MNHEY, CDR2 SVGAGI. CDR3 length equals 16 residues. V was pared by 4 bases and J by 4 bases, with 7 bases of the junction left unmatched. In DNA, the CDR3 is TGTGCCAGCAGTTCCCTAACTAGCGGGAGATCAGATACGCAGTATTTT. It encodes CASSSLTSGRSDTQYF.

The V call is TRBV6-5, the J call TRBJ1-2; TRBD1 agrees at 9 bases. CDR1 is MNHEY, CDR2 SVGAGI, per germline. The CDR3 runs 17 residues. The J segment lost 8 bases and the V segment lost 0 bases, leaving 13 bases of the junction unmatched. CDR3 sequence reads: CASSYSSNGDRDRGYTF. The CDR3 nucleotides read TGTGCCAGCAGTTACTCATCGAACGGGGACAGGGATCGCGGCTACACCTTC.

For the CDR3, the DNA is TGTGCCAGCAGCCCCCGCGGGCGGGAGGTCTATGAGCAGTTCTTC. Amino acids: CASSPRGREVYEQFF. The chain carries TRBV7-2 and TRBJ2-1, with TRBD2 matching over 8 bases. This CDR3 is built from 15 residues. CDR1 SGHTA and CDR2 FQGNSA come from the germline V gene. V lost 5 bases to trimming and J lost 8 bases; unmatched junction nucleotides: 11.